A selection of T cell receptor beta chains follows, all from one sample in a study of blood T cells in healthy people across ages. Via MiXCR, TCRdb re-called the 5' RACE reads, giving one row per CDR3 protein. Of some 1.5 million distinct CDR3 sequences in the sample, 42% are singletons; the top ten hold just over 4%. Sequencing was done on a sample of blood. The receptors originated from a woman in her late teens or twenties in good health. CDR3s include the opening cysteine and the closing phenylalanine or tryptophan. The D gene is left open where the match is weak. Size is omitted from some rows. Given values are once, few, many or a class for expanded clones.

size: -; J: TRBJ1-5; V: TRBV2; D: -; DNA: TGTGCCAGCAGTCGAGACAGCCAAGTCTATAGCAATCAGCCCCAGCATTTT; CDR3: CASSRDSQVYSNQPQHF
size: few; J: TRBJ1-4; V: TRBV4-3; D: TRBD1; DNA: TGCGCCAGCAGCAGCAAAGACAGGGTGGGTGAAAAACTGTTTTTT; CDR3: CASSSKDRVGEKLFF
size: -; J: TRBJ2-7; V: TRBV7-9; D: -; DNA: TGTGCCAGCAGCTTCCTAACTCCACACCGTTCCGAGCAGTACTTC; CDR3: CASSFLTPHRSEQYF
size: -; J: TRBJ1-6; V: TRBV19; D: TRBD1; DNA: TGTGCCAGTAGTCGGGACAGGGATTCACCCCTCCACTTT; CDR3: CASSRDRDSPLHF
size: -; J: TRBJ2-1; V: TRBV20-1; D: TRBD2; DNA: TGCAGTGCTAGGAAAGCGGGGAATGAGCAGTTCTTC; CDR3: CSARKAGNEQFF
size: once; J: TRBJ2-7; V: TRBV21-1; D: -; DNA: TGTGCCAGCAGCTCTCAAGCGAGCTCCTACAATGAGCAGTACTTC; CDR3: CASSSQASSYNEQYF
size: few; J: TRBJ2-4; V: TRBV3-1; D: -; DNA: TGTGCCAGCAGGTCCTCCCAAAACATTCAGTACTTC; CDR3: CASRSSQNIQYF
size: few; J: TRBJ2-5; V: TRBV6-1; D: TRBD2; DNA: TGTGCCAGCAGTGAAAGAGAACTAGCGGAACAAGAGACCCAGTACTTC; CDR3: CASSERELAEQETQYF
size: -; J: TRBJ2-4; V: TRBV7-2; D: -; DNA: TGTGCCAGCAGCTTCGGGCCCCCGGGGTTGAGGAACATTCAGTACTTC; CDR3: CASSFGPPGLRNIQYF
size: once; J: TRBJ2-5; V: TRBV21-1; D: -; DNA: TGTGCCAGCAGCATAGCCCAGGGACACCTTGAGCAGTACTTC; CDR3: CASSIAQGHLEQYF
size: few; J: TRBJ2-5; V: TRBV6-5; D: TRBD2; DNA: TGTGCCAGTAGGACTAGCGGGATCCAAGAGACCCAGTACTTC; CDR3: CASRTSGIQETQYF
size: -; J: TRBJ1-1; V: TRBV12-3/TRBV12-4; D: TRBD1; DNA: TGTGCCAGCAGTCGGACTCTCGGGACAGCCATGAACACTGAAGCTTTCTTT; CDR3: CASSRTLGTAMNTEAFF
size: -; J: TRBJ1-5; V: TRBV2; D: -; DNA: TGTGCCAGCAGTGAAGCTGGGAGCCCCACGCCCCAGCATTTT; CDR3: CASSEAGSPTPQHF
size: few; J: TRBJ2-7; V: TRBV20-1; D: -; DNA: TGCAGTGCTAGAGATTCCCTATGGACTACCCTCTACGAGCAGTACTTC; CDR3: CSARDSLWTTLYEQYF
size: -; J: TRBJ2-2; V: TRBV7-2; D: TRBD1; DNA: TGTGCCAGCAGCGTCTCTCCAGGGGGCATCGGGGAGCTGTTTTTT; CDR3: CASSVSPGGIGELFF
size: -; J: TRBJ1-1; V: TRBV2; D: -; DNA: TGTGCCAGCAGTGATCGGGGGGTGGGCACTGAAGCTTTCTTT; CDR3: CASSDRGVGTEAFF
size: few; J: TRBJ1-5; V: TRBV12-3/TRBV12-4; D: TRBD1; DNA: TGTGCCAGCAGTCCAGGGACAGGGGGATTTCGCAATCAGCCCCAGCATTTT; CDR3: CASSPGTGGFRNQPQHF
size: -; J: TRBJ1-6; V: TRBV4-1; D: -; DNA: TGCGCCAGCAGCCCCTCCCTGAATTCACCCCTCCACTTT; CDR3: CASSPSLNSPLHF
size: -; J: TRBJ1-1; V: TRBV12-3/TRBV12-4; D: -; DNA: TGTGCCAGCAGTTTAGACAGGGTGTCGAACACTGAAGCTTTCTTT; CDR3: CASSLDRVSNTEAFF
size: -; J: TRBJ2-1; V: TRBV4-2; D: TRBD2; DNA: TGTGCCAGCAGCCAACAGAGCGGGGGTGCCTACAATGAGCAGTTCTTC; CDR3: CASSQQSGGAYNEQFF
size: few; J: TRBJ1-2; V: TRBV6-1; D: TRBD1; DNA: TGTGCCAGCAGTATGGACAGGGTGAGGTATGGCTACACCTTC; CDR3: CASSMDRVRYGYTF
size: -; J: TRBJ2-3; V: TRBV4-3; D: -; DNA: TGCGCCAGCAGCCAAGATCTAAGCGCGGATACGCAGTATTTT; CDR3: CASSQDLSADTQYF
size: -; J: TRBJ1-5; V: TRBV3-1; D: TRBD1; DNA: TGTGCCAGCAGCCAAGACAGGGGGCAAGGTCAGCCCCAGCATTTT; CDR3: CASSQDRGQGQPQHF
size: -; J: TRBJ1-2; V: TRBV7-3; D: -; DNA: TGTGCCAGCCTCAGGCCACCCACGACTCAGACGGGAGGCTACACCTTC; CDR3: CASLRPPTTQTGGYTF
size: -; J: TRBJ1-1; V: TRBV6-2/TRBV6-3; D: -; DNA: TGTGCCAGCAGCCCCCCGGTCCCTGGGGCTTTCTTT; CDR3: CASSPPVPGAFF
size: -; J: TRBJ1-5; V: TRBV6-5; D: -; DNA: TGTGCCAGCAGTTACTCCGGGCGATCCAATCAGCCCCAGCATTTT; CDR3: CASSYSGRSNQPQHF
size: -; J: TRBJ2-7; V: TRBV5-6; D: -; DNA: TGTGCCAGCAGCTTGGCCCCAGGGACGTACAATGAGCAGTACTTC; CDR3: CASSLAPGTYNEQYF
size: -; J: TRBJ2-5; V: TRBV9; D: TRBD2; DNA: TGTGCCAGCAGCGTAGGGGGACTAGCGGCCCAAGAGACCCAGTACTTC; CDR3: CASSVGGLAAQETQYF
size: -; J: TRBJ2-5; V: TRBV7-9; D: -; DNA: TGTGCCAGCAGCTTAGGTGAGAGCGGCGGGGTGCACCAAGAGACCCAGTACTTC; CDR3: CASSLGESGGVHQETQYF
size: -; J: TRBJ2-3; V: TRBV30; D: -; DNA: TGTGCCTGGAGTTATGAGGGACCCGCAACGCAGTATTTT; CDR3: CAWSYEGPATQYF
size: -; J: TRBJ1-1; V: TRBV27; D: TRBD1; DNA: TGTGCCAGCAGTCCCTCCGGGACAGTTATGACTGAAGCTTTCTTT; CDR3: CASSPSGTVMTEAFF
size: -; J: TRBJ1-5; V: TRBV7-8; D: TRBD1; DNA: TGTGCCAGCAGCTCTCACGACAGGGTCGGTCAGCCCCAGCATTTT; CDR3: CASSSHDRVGQPQHF
size: -; J: TRBJ2-3; V: TRBV20-1; D: TRBD2; DNA: TGCAGTGCTAGAGCCACTAGCGGGAGCACAGATACGCAGTATTTT; CDR3: CSARATSGSTDTQYF
size: -; J: TRBJ1-1; V: TRBV4-3; D: TRBD1; DNA: TGCGCCAGCAGCCAAGAGTCCAGGACAGGGTACACTGAAGCTTTCTTT; CDR3: CASSQESRTGYTEAFF
size: -; J: TRBJ2-3; V: TRBV29-1; D: TRBD2; DNA: TGCAGCGTTGAAGTGGGGGACTACCGGGACACAGATACGCAGTATTTT; CDR3: CSVEVGDYRDTDTQYF
size: -; J: TRBJ1-5; V: TRBV20-1; D: -; DNA: TGCAGTGCTATCGGGGTATGGAATCAGCCCCAGCATTTT; CDR3: CSAIGVWNQPQHF
size: -; J: TRBJ2-5; V: TRBV11-2; D: -; DNA: TGTGCCAGCAGCCTGTCGACAGTCTGGGAGACCCAGTACTTC; CDR3: CASSLSTVWETQYF
size: -; J: TRBJ2-7; V: TRBV3-1; D: -; DNA: TGTGCCAGCAGCTTCCGGGCCTCGTGGTTCTACGAGCAGTACTTC; CDR3: CASSFRASWFYEQYF
size: few; J: TRBJ1-2; V: TRBV11-2; D: -; DNA: TGTGCCAGCACCTCCATCGCCAGGAAAAAGGATGGCTACACCTTC; CDR3: CASTSIARKKDGYTF
size: -; J: TRBJ2-7; V: TRBV20-1; D: TRBD2; DNA: TGCAGTGCTAGGCCCCGGGCGGGGGGTGCCTACGAGCAGTACTTC; CDR3: CSARPRAGGAYEQYF
size: -; J: TRBJ2-7; V: TRBV27; D: -; DNA: TGTGCCAGCAGCCTCCTAGTTTCCCACGAGCAGTACTTC; CDR3: CASSLLVSHEQYF
size: once; J: TRBJ1-2; V: TRBV7-8; D: TRBD1; DNA: TGTGCCAGCAGCTCAAGGACAGGGACAGGCTATGGCTACACCTTC; CDR3: CASSSRTGTGYGYTF
size: -; J: TRBJ2-5; V: TRBV27; D: -; DNA: TGTGCCAGCACCAAAGGGGCTCCCCGGCTTGAGACCCAGTACTTC; CDR3: CASTKGAPRLETQYF
size: few; J: TRBJ2-1; V: TRBV7-2; D: TRBD2; DNA: TGTGCCAGCAGGTCAATAGCGGGTTTCTACAATGAGCAGTTCTTC; CDR3: CASRSIAGFYNEQFF